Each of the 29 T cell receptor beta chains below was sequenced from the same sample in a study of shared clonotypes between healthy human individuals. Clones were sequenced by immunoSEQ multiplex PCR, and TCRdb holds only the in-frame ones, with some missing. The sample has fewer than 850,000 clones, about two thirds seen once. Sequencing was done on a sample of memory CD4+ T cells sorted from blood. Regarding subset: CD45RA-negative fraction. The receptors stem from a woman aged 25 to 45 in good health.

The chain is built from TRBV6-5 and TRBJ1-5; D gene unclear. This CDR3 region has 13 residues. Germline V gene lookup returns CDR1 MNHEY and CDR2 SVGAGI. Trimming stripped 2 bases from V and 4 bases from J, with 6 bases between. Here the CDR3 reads CASSYSLNQPQHF. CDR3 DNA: TGTGCCAGCAGTTACAGTCTTAATCAGCCCCAGCATTTT.

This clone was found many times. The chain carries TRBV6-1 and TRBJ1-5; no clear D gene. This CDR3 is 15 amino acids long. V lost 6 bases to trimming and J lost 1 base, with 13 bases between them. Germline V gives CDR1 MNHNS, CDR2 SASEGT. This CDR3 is CASSYQVESNQPQHF. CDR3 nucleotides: TGTGCCAGCAGCTATCAGGTTGAAAGCAATCAGCCCCAGCATTTT.

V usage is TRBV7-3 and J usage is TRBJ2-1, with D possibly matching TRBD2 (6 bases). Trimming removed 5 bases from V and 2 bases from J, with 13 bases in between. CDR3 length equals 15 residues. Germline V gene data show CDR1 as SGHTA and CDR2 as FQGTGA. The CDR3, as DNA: TGTGCCAGCAGCCCTTCTAGCGCACCCTACAATGAGCAGTTCTTC. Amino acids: CASSPSSAPYNEQFF.

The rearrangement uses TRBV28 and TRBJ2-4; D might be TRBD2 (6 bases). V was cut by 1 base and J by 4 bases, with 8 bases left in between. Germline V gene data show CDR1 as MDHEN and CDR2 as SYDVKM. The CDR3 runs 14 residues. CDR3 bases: TGTGCCAGCAGTTTATCGGGAGTGAAAAACATTCAGTACTTC. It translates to CASSLSGVKNIQYF.

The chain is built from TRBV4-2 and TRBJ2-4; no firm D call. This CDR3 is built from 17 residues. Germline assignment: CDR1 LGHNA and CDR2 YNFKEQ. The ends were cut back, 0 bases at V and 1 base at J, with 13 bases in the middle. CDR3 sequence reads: CASSQEGAPPAKNIQYF. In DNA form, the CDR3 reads TGTGCCAGCAGCCAAGAGGGTGCGCCCCCGGCCAAAAACATTCAGTACTTC.

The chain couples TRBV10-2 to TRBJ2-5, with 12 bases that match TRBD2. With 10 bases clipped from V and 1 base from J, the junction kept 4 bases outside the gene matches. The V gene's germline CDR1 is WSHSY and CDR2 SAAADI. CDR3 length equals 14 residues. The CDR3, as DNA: TGCGCCACTGGACTAGCGGGATCCCAAGAGACCCAGTACTTC. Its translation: CATGLAGSQETQYF.

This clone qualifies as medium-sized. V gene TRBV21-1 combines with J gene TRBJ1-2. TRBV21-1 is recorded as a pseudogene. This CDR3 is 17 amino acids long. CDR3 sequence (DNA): TGTGCCAGCAGCAAAGGCTCGAGGGGGAGGGAAGGGAAAGGCTACACCTTC. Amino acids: CASSKGSRGREGKGYTF.

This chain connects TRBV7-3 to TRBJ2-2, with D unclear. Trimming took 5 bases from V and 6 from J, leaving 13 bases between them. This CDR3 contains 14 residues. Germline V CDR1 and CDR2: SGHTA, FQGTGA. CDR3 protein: CASSPTPPAGELFF. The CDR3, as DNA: TGTGCCAGCAGCCCTACACCACCCGCCGGGGAGCTGTTTTTT.

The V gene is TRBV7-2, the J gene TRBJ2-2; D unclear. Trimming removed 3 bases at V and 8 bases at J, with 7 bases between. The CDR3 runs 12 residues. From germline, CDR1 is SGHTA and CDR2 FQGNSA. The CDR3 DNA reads TGTGCCAGCAGCTTTTTATCTGGGGAGCTGTTTTTT. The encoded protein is CASSFLSGELFF.

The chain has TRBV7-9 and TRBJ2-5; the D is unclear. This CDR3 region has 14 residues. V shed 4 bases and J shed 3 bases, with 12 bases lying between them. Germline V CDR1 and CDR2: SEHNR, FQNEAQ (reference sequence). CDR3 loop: CASSSWVLEETQYF. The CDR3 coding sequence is TGTGCCAGCAGCTCGTGGGTCTTAGAAGAGACCCAGTACTTC. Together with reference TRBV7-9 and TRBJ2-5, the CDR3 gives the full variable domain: DTGVSQNPRHKITKRGQNVTFRCDPISEHNRLYWYRQTLGQGPEFLTYFQNEAQLEKSRLLSDRFSAERPKGSFSTLEIQRTEQGDSAMYLCASSSWVLEETQYFGPGTRLLVL.

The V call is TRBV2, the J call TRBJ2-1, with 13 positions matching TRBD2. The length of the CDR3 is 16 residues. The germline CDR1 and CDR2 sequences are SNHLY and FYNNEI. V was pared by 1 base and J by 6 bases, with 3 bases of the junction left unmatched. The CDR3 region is CASSEDRTSGGNEQFF. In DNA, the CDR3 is TGTGCCAGCAGTGAAGATAGGACTAGCGGGGGCAATGAGCAGTTCTTC.

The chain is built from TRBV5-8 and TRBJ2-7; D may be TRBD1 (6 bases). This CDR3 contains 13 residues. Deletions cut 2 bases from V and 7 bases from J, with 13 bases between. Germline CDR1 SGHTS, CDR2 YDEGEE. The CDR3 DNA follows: TGTGCCAGCAGCTTCCCAACTAGGGGGGAGCAGTACTTC. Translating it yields CASSFPTRGEQYF.

CDR3 nucleotides: TGCAGCGTTTCACAGGGACTCTATGGCTACACCTTC. Its translation is CSVSQGLYGYTF. This chain joins TRBV29-1 and TRBJ1-2; TRBD1 is a possible D gene (6 bases). Germline V lookup: CDR1 SQVTM, CDR2 ANQGSEA. Trimming stripped 5 bases from V and 4 bases from J, with 11 bases between. This CDR3 is 12 amino acids long.

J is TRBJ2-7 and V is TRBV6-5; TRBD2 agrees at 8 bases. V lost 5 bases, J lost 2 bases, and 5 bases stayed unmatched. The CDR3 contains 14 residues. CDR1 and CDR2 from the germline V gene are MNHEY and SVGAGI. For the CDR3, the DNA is TGTGCCAGCAGTCCCGGGGGGGAGCCCTACGAGCAGTACTTC. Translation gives CASSPGGEPYEQYF.

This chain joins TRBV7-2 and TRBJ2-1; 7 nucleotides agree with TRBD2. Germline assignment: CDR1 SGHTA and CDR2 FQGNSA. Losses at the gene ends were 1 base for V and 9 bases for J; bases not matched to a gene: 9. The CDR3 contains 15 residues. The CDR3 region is CASSLDSGLYGEQFF. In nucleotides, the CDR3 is TGTGCCAGCAGCTTAGATAGCGGGCTCTATGGTGAGCAGTTCTTC.

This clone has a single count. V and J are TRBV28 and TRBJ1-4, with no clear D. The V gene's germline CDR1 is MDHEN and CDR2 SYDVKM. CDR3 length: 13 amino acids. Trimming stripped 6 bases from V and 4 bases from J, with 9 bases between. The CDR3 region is CASREGNNEKLFF. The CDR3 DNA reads TGTGCCAGCAGAGAGGGAAATAATGAAAAACTGTTTTTT.

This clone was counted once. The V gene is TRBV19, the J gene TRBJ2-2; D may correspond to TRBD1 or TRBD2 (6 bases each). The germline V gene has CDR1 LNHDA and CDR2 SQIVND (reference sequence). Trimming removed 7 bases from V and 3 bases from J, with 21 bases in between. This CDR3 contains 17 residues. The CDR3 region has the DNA TGTGCCAGTACGAGGGGGACTCACCGAACCGACACCGGGGAGCTGTTTTTT. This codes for CASTRGTHRTDTGELFF.

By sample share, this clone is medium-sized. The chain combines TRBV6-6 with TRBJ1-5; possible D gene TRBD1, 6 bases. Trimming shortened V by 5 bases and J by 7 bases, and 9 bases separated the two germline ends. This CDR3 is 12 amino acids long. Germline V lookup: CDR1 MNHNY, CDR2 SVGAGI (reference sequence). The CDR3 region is CASSADRQPQHF. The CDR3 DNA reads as TGTGCCAGCAGTGCGGACAGACAGCCCCAGCATTTT.

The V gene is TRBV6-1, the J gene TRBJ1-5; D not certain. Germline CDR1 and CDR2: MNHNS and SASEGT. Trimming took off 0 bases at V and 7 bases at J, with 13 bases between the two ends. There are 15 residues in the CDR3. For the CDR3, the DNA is TGTGCCAGCAGTGAAGCGGGCGGGGAAGGCCAGCCCCAGCATTTT. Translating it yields CASSEAGGEGQPQHF.

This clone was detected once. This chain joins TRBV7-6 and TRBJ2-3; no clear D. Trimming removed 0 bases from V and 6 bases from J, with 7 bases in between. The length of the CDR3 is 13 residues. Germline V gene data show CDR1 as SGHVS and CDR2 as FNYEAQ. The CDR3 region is CASSLALGDTQYF. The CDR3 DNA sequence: TGTGCCAGCAGCTTAGCGCTGGGGGATACGCAGTATTTT.

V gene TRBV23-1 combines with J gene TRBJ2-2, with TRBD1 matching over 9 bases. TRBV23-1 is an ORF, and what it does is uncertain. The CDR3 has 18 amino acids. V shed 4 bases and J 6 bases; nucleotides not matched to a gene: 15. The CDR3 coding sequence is TGCGCCAGCAGTCCTATGGGAGGGACAGGGACGGACGCCGGGGAGCTGTTTTTT. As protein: CASSPMGGTGTDAGELFF.

The CDR3 loop reads CASSPGQARGLYEQYF. In nucleotides, the CDR3 is TGCGCCAGCAGCCCAGGACAGGCACGGGGACTCTACGAGCAGTACTTC. This sequence joins TRBV4-1 and TRBJ2-7, with a weak D call TRBD1 (7 bases). This CDR3 comprises 16 residues. Germline CDR1 is MGHRA and CDR2 is YSYEKL. Between the trimmed V and J ends, which lost 4 bases and 3 bases, there was a span of 19 bases.

The CDR3, as DNA: TGCAGTGGAGACAGACGGAATGAGCAGTTCTTC. Translation: CSGDRRNEQFF. The chain combines TRBV20-1 with TRBJ2-1, with D possibly matching TRBD1 (5 bases). CDR3 length equals 11 residues. V was shortened by 7 bases and J by 7 bases, with 11 bases between the two germline ends. Germline V gene data show CDR1 as DFQATT and CDR2 as SNEGSKA (reference sequence).

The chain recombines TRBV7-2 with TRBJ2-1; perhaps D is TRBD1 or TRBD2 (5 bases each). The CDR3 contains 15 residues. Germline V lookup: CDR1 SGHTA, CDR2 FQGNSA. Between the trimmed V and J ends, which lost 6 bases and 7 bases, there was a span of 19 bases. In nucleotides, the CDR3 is TGTGCCAGCAGTTACCGGGGCGCGGTAGGGAATGAGCAGTTCTTC. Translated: CASSYRGAVGNEQFF.

Here the CDR3 reads CASSLMGGETQYF. Here the CDR3 DNA reads TGTGCCAGCAGTCTAATGGGAGGGGAGACCCAGTACTTC. The rearrangement uses TRBV5-4 and TRBJ2-5; 7 bases map to TRBD2. Germline lookup yields CDR1 SGHNT and CDR2 YYREEE (reference sequence). V was clipped by 5 bases and J by 5 bases; unmatched bases: 6. This CDR3 has 13 residues.

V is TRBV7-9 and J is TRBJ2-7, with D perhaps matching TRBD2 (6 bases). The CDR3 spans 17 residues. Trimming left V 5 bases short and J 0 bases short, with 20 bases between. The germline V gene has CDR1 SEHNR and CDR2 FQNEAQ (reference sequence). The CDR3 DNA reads TGTGCCAGCAGCCTCCTAATTCGGGACGGGAGCTCCTACGAGCAGTACTTC. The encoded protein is CASSLLIRDGSSYEQYF.

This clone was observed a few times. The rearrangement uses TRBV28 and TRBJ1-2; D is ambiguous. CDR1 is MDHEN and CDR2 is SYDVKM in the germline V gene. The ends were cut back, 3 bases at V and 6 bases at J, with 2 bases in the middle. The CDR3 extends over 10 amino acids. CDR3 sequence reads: CASSFNGYTF. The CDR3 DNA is TGTGCCAGCAGTTTCAATGGCTACACCTTC.

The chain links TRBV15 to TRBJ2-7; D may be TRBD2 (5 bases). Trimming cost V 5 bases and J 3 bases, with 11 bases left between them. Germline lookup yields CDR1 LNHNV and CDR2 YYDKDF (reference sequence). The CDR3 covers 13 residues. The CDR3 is CATSSGSDYEQYF. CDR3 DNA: TGTGCCACCAGCTCTGGGAGCGACTACGAGCAGTACTTC.

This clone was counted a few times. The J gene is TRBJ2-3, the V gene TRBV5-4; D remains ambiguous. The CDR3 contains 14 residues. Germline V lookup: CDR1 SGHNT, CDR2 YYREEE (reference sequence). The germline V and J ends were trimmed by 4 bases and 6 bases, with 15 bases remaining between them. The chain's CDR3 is CASSLWGSGDTQYF. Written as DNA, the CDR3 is TGTGCCAGCAGCCTATGGGGATCCGGGGATACGCAGTATTTT.